This T cell receptor beta chain is drawn from a study of blood T cell repertoires in COVID-19. Study context: Sites across the United States, Italy and Spain contributed samples from acute and convalescent COVID-19. The cDNA or gDNA used as material had been derived from T cells, B-cell-depleted T cells, or PBMCs.

CDR3 length equals 16 residues. V lost 0 bases, J lost 0 bases, and 9 bases lay in between. The germline CDR1 and CDR2 sequences are SGHRS and YFSETQ. Per the original methods: Amplification with reference gene primers provided the estimates of nucleated cell counts. This table comes from immunoSEQ multiplex PCR, and its TCRdb copy is limited to in-frame clones, with some not included. That table gives V, J and clone size, and the DNA gave D and trimming. The sample consists of tens of thousands of clones, around 90% of them appearing once. V is TRBV5-1 and J is TRBJ1-4; a weak D match, TRBD1 (6 bases). The material sequenced was peripheral blood. This TCR was recovered from a woman of 80 years or more with acute or convalescent COVID-19. CDR3 nucleotides: TGCGCCAGCAGCTTGGTCGCAGGGGCAACTAATGAAAAACTGTTTTTT. Residues: CASSLVAGATNEKLFF. The complete variable domain, with remaining parts taken from reference TRBV5-1 and TRBJ1-4, reads KAGVTQTPRYLIKTRGQQVTLSCSPISGHRSVSWYQQTPGQGLQFLFEYFSETQRNKGNFPGRFSGRQFSNSRSEMNVSTLELGDSALYLCASSLVAGATNEKLFFGSGTQLSVL.